Listed below are T cell receptor beta chains from one sample, sequenced in a study of blood T cell repertoires in COVID-19. The repertoire was sequenced with immunoSEQ multiplex PCR; TCRdb's copy has only in-frame clones and lacks some. The sample contains 150,000 or so clones, roughly 91% of which appear only once. The sequenced material came from peripheral blood. The receptors derive from a man between 60 and 75 years old with active or convalescent COVID-19. The CDR3 runs from the conserved cysteine through the conserved F or W. D genes are given only for firm matches. The size field is filled for only some rows; it gives once, few, many or a size class.

abundance: NA; v_gene: TRBV10-3; j_gene: TRBJ1-1; d_gene: NA; CDR3aa: CATSSGGGTEAFF; CDR3nt: TGTGCCACCTCCTCGGGGGGTGGTACTGAAGCTTTCTTT
abundance: NA; v_gene: TRBV9; j_gene: TRBJ2-5; d_gene: NA; CDR3aa: CASSDPRAGETQYF; CDR3nt: TGTGCCAGCAGCGACCCCCGGGCGGGCGAGACCCAGTACTTC
abundance: NA; v_gene: TRBV29-1; j_gene: TRBJ2-3; d_gene: NA; CDR3aa: CSVGWTGNTDTQYF; CDR3nt: TGCAGCGTGGGATGGACGGGGAACACAGATACGCAGTATTTT
abundance: NA; v_gene: TRBV2; j_gene: TRBJ2-2; d_gene: TRBD2; CDR3aa: CASQSGTSAGELFF; CDR3nt: TGTGCCAGCCAGTCCGGGACTAGCGCCGGGGAGCTGTTTTTT
abundance: once; v_gene: TRBV24-1; j_gene: TRBJ2-7; d_gene: NA; CDR3aa: CATSDLLGGEQYF; CDR3nt: TGTGCCACCAGTGATTTGTTGGGGGGCGAGCAGTACTTC
abundance: NA; v_gene: TRBV19; j_gene: TRBJ1-1; d_gene: NA; CDR3aa: CASSLRGMNTEAFF; CDR3nt: TGTGCCAGTAGTCTCCGGGGTATGAACACTGAAGCTTTCTTT
abundance: NA; v_gene: TRBV14; j_gene: TRBJ1-4; d_gene: TRBD1; CDR3aa: CASSPQGQTLFF; CDR3nt: TGTGCCAGCAGTCCCCAGGGACAGACGCTGTTTTTT
abundance: NA; v_gene: TRBV7-9; j_gene: TRBJ2-7; d_gene: NA; CDR3aa: CASSRRGADGNEQYF; CDR3nt: TGTGCCAGCAGCCGCAGGGGCGCCGACGGGAACGAGCAGTACTTC
abundance: NA; v_gene: TRBV11-2; j_gene: TRBJ1-5; d_gene: NA; CDR3aa: CASSLALNQPQHF; CDR3nt: TGTGCCAGCAGCTTAGCATTGAATCAGCCCCAGCATTTT
abundance: NA; v_gene: TRBV3-1/TRBV3-2; j_gene: TRBJ2-4; d_gene: NA; CDR3aa: CASSLRRDSKNIQYF; CDR3nt: TGTGCCAGCAGCCTTCGGAGGGACAGCAAAAACATTCAGTACTTC
abundance: NA; v_gene: TRBV28; j_gene: TRBJ1-1; d_gene: TRBD1; CDR3aa: CASSRQGLRQAFF; CDR3nt: TGTGCCAGCAGTCGACAGGGGCTCCGCCAAGCTTTCTTT
abundance: NA; v_gene: TRBV21-1; j_gene: TRBJ2-5; d_gene: NA; CDR3aa: CASSIQLGEETQYF; CDR3nt: TGTGCCAGCAGCATCCAACTTGGAGAGGAGACCCAGTACTTC
abundance: NA; v_gene: TRBV5-6; j_gene: TRBJ1-2; d_gene: NA; CDR3aa: CASSLVQAYGYTF; CDR3nt: TGTGCCAGCAGCTTGGTACAGGCATATGGCTACACCTTC
abundance: NA; v_gene: TRBV30; j_gene: TRBJ1-5; d_gene: NA; CDR3aa: CAWSVLGGIGNQPQHF; CDR3nt: TGTGCCTGGAGTGTACTCGGGGGGATAGGCAATCAGCCCCAGCATTTT
abundance: NA; v_gene: TRBV30; j_gene: TRBJ1-2; d_gene: NA; CDR3aa: CAWRSPGSYGYTF; CDR3nt: TGTGCCTGGAGATCTCCAGGGTCTTATGGCTACACCTTC
abundance: NA; v_gene: TRBV5-1; j_gene: TRBJ2-7; d_gene: NA; CDR3aa: CASSFRLGREGVNEQYF; CDR3nt: TGCGCCAGCAGCTTTCGATTGGGAAGGGAGGGGGTCAACGAGCAGTACTTC
abundance: NA; v_gene: TRBV7-2; j_gene: TRBJ2-3; d_gene: TRBD2; CDR3aa: CASSTGLAGTDTQYF; CDR3nt: TGTGCCAGCAGCACGGGACTAGCGGGCACAGATACGCAGTATTTT
abundance: once; v_gene: TRBV28; j_gene: TRBJ1-1; d_gene: NA; CDR3aa: CASSLRGFNTEAFF; CDR3nt: TGTGCCAGCAGTTTACGCGGTTTCAACACTGAAGCTTTCTTT
abundance: NA; v_gene: TRBV11-2; j_gene: TRBJ2-1; d_gene: TRBD2; CDR3aa: CASSMGLAGVDEQFF; CDR3nt: TGTGCCAGCAGCATGGGACTAGCGGGAGTTGATGAGCAGTTCTTC
abundance: NA; v_gene: TRBV5-1; j_gene: TRBJ1-1; d_gene: TRBD1; CDR3aa: CASSLGTGSTEAFF; CDR3nt: TGCGCCAGCAGCTTGGGGACAGGGTCCACTGAAGCTTTCTTT
abundance: NA; v_gene: TRBV7-2; j_gene: TRBJ1-1; d_gene: NA; CDR3aa: CASSLERGNTEAFF; CDR3nt: TGTGCCAGCAGCTTAGAAAGGGGGAACACTGAAGCTTTCTTT